The clone carrying this T cell receptor beta chain appeared many times. The antigen is undetermined. This sample is drawn from a study of T cell repertoires in cytomegalovirus infection. Background on the study: A matching HLA type, together with CMV infection, was signaled by public TCR beta signatures.

Study conclusions and caveats: Using cumulative public TCR beta family frequency, the authors identified those who carried CMV together with the relevant HLA. Within the response measured ex vivo, HLA-C-restricted CMV-specific TCR beta clonotypes were dominant.

TCRdb fed the reads into MiXCR, producing one record per CDR3 protein. Of 150,000 or so distinct CDR3 sequences in the sample, about 6.5% are singletons; the top ten hold about a sixth. This CDR3 spans 16 amino acids. Germline V gives CDR1 SGHTA, CDR2 FQGNSA. J lost 2 bases, V lost 1 base, and 6 bases had no gene match. The source of this sequence is a human donor in good health (CMV status not recorded). Some clones in this sample may be carry-over from other donors' samples. This sequence joins TRBV7-2 and TRBJ2-3; 7 nucleotides align to TRBD2. Sequenced sample: PBMCs. In nucleotides, the CDR3 is TGTGCCAGCAGCTTAGTCGCCGCGGGGGTCACAGATACGCAGTATTTT. Translation: CASSLVAAGVTDTQYF.